The clone carrying this TCR beta chain was detected a few times. What it recognizes is unknown. Germline assignment: CDR1 SGHDT and CDR2 YYEEEE. The ends were cut back, 1 base at V and 4 bases at J, with 10 bases in the middle. The CDR3 loop spans 14 amino acids. The data stem from a study of blood T cells in healthy people across ages. Notes on the study in general: Among long-lived donors, naive CD4+ cells were more numerous and diversity higher than in aged donors.

PCR was performed a second time for roughly 7 to 12 cycles using a sample-barcoded 5' primer and a J-beta primer mix. TCRdb independently ran MiXCR on the 5' RACE reads; one entry per CDR3 protein. The sample lists fewer than 900,000 distinct CDR3 sequences, approximately 50% occurring once. The sequence came from a woman aged 55-69 years in good health. The V call is TRBV5-6, the J call TRBJ2-3; no reliable D call. The sequenced material came from blood. The CDR3 DNA sequence: TGTGCCAGCAGCTTGTTCCAGATCTCAGATACGCAGTATTTT. Amino acid sequence: CASSLFQISDTQYF.